This T cell receptor (beta chain) originates from a study of blood T cell repertoires in COVID-19. Sequencing used immunoSEQ multiplex PCR; TCRdb keeps in-frame clones, though not all of them. The sample yields about 270,000 clones, around 93% seen once. The junction had 3 bases not matched to a gene; V was cut back by 3 bases and J by 1 base. Germline assignment: CDR1 LNHDA and CDR2 SQIVND (reference sequence). The CDR3 runs 15 residues. The chain carries TRBV19 and TRBJ2-3; 8 bases map to TRBD1. Sequencing was performed on PBMCs or T cells enriched from blood (not recorded which). This TCR was sampled from a man in his forties who had been exposed to COVID-19. CDR3 protein: CASSISGGGTDTQYF. The CDR3 nucleotides are TGTGCCAGTAGTATTTCAGGGGGCGGCACAGATACGCAGTATTTT.